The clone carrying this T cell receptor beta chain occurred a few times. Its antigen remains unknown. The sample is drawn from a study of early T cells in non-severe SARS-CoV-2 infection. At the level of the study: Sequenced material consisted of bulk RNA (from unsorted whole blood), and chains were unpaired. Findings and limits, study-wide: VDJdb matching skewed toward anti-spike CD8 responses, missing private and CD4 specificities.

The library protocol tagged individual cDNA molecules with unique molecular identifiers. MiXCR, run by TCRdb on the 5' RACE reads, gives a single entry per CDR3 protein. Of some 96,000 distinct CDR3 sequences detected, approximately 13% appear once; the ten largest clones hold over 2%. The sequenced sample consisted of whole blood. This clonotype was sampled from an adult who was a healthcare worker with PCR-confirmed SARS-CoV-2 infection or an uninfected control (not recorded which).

In nucleotides, the CDR3 is TGTGCCAGCAGCTTAGGACGGATGAACACTGAAGCTTTCTTT. Translating it yields CASSLGRMNTEAFF. The chain uses TRBV7-2 and TRBJ1-1, with D unresolved. In germline, CDR1 is SGHTA, CDR2 FQGNSA. Trimming removed 1 base from V and 0 bases from J, with 6 bases in between. The CDR3 has 14 residues.